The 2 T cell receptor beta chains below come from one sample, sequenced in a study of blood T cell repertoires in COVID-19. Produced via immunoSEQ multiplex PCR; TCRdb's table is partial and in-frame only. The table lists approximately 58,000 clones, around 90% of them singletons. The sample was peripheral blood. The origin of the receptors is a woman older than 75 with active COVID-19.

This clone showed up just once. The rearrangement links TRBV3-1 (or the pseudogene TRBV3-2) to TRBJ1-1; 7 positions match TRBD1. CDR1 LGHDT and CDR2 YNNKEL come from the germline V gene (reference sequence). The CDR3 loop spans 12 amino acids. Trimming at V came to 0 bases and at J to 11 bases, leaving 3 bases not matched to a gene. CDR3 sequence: CASSQEGTAAFF. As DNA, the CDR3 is TGTGCCAGCAGCCAAGAGGGGACAGCCGCTTTCTTT.

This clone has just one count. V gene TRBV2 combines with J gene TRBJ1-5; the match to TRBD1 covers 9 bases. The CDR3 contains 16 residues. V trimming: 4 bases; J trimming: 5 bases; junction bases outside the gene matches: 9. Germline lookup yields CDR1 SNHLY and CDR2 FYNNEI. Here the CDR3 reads CASSGRGQGSHQPQHF. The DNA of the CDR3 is TGTGCCAGCAGTGGTCGAGGACAGGGGTCGCATCAGCCCCAGCATTTT. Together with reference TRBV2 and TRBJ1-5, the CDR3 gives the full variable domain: EPEVTQTPSHQVTQMGQEVILRCVPISNHLYFYWYRQILGQKVEFLVSFYNNEISEKSEIFDDQFSVERPDGSNFTLKIRSTKLEDSAMYFCASSGRGQGSHQPQHFGDGTRLSIL.